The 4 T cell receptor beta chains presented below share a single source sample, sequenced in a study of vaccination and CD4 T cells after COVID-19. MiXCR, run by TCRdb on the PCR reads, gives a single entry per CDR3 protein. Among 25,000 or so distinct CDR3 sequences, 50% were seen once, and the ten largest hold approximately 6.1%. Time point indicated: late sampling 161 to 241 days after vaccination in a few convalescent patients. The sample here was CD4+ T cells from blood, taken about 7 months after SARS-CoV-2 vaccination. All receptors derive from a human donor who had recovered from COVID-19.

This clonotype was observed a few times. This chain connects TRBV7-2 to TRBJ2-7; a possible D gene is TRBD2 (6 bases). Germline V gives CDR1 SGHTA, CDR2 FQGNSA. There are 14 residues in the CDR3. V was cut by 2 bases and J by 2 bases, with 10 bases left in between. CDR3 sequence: CASSLPGLAYEQYF. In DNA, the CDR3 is TGTGCCAGCAGCTTACCGGGACTTGCCTACGAGCAGTACTTC.

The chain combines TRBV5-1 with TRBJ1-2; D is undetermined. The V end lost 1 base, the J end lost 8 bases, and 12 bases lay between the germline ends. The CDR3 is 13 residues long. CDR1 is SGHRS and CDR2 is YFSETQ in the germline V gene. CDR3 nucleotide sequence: TGCGCCAGCAGCTTGACAGTCCCGGAAGGCTACACCTTC. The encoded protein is CASSLTVPEGYTF.

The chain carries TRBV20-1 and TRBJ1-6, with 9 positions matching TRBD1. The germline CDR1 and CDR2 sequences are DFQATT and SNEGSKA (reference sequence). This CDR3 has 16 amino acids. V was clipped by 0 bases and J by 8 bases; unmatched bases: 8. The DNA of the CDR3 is TGCAGTGCTAGAGATCCGGGACAGGGATTATATTCACCCCTCCACTTT. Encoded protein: CSARDPGQGLYSPLHF.

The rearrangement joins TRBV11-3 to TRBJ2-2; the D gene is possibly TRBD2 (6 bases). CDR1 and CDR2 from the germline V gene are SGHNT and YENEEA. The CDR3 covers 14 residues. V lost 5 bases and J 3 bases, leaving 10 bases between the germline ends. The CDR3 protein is CASSTSSDTGELFF. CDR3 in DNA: TGTGCCAGCAGCACTTCTAGCGACACCGGGGAGCTGTTTTTT.